This TCR beta chain derives from a study of spatial heterogeneity in lung cancer. Whole-study context: The average count in raw reads for each unique TCR and UMI combination exceeded eight appearances. Findings and caveats of the study: Ubiquitous expanded tumor TCRs were seen in blood more at resection than at follow-up.

This clonotype was observed many times. Antigen unknown. TCRdb fed the 5' RACE reads into MiXCR, producing one record per CDR3 protein. The sample lists about 21,000 distinct CDR3 sequences, around 4.6% occurring once. Indicated time point: sample taken at primary tumor resection. The study sequenced unsorted whole RNA from tumor, nontumor lung or frozen PBMC. Sequenced here: PBMCs, sampled at surgery. The clonotype comes from a male donor with early-stage non-small cell lung cancer.

CDR3 protein: CASSGAGRHGQYF. The CDR3 region has the DNA TGTGCCAGCAGTGGGGCCGGGCGGCACGGGCAGTATTTT. V usage is TRBV25-1 and J usage is TRBJ2-3; D is unresolved. Germline CDR1 and CDR2: MGHDK and SYGVNS. V lost 4 bases, J lost 11 bases, and 16 bases lay in between. This CDR3 contains 13 residues.